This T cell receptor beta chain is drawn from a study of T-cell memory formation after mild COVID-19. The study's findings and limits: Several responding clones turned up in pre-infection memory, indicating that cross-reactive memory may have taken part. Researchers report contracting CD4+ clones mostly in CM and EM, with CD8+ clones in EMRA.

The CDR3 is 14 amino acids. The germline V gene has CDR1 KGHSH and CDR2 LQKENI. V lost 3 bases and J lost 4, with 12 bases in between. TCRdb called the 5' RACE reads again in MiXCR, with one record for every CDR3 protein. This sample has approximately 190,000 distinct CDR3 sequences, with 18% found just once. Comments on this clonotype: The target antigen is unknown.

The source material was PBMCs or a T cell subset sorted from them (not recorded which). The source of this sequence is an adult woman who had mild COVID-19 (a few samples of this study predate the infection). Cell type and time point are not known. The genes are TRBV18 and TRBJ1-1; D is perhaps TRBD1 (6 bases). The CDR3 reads CASSPGGPGTEAFF. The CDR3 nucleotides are TGTGCCAGCTCACCTGGGGGGCCGGGCACTGAAGCTTTCTTT. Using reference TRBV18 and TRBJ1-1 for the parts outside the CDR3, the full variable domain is NAGVMQNPRHLVRRRGQEARLRCSPMKGHSHVYWYRQLPEEGLKFMVYLQKENIIDESGMPKERFSAEFPKEGPSILRIQQVVRGDSAAYFCASSPGGPGTEAFFGQGTRLTVV.